This T cell receptor (beta chain) appears in the sequencing data of a study of spatial heterogeneity in lung cancer. The overall study: A consistent excess of beta-chain over alpha-chain sequences was detected.

Described time point: sample taken at primary tumor resection. Donors were about 70 untreated early-stage non-small cell lung cancer patients. Unsorted tumor, nontumor lung tissue or cryopreserved PBMC supplied the whole RNA. On each TCR cDNA molecule, a unique molecular identifier was present. TCRdb reprocessed the 5' RACE reads via MiXCR and lists one record per CDR3 protein. The data show tens of thousands of distinct CDR3 sequences, around 7.8% seen once. The CDR3 totals 17 residues. CDR1 MNHEY and CDR2 SVGEGT come from the germline V gene. V shed 5 bases and J 0 bases; nucleotides not matched to a gene: 8.

This receptor was identified in a male donor with early-stage non-small cell lung cancer. The sample here was PBMCs, taken at surgery. V usage is TRBV6-2 or TRBV6-3 and J usage is TRBJ2-1; 9 bases are a match to TRBD2. This CDR3 reads CASSDPGLASSYNEQFF. The CDR3 DNA reads TGTGCCAGCAGTGATCCGGGACTAGCTAGCTCCTACAATGAGCAGTTCTTC.